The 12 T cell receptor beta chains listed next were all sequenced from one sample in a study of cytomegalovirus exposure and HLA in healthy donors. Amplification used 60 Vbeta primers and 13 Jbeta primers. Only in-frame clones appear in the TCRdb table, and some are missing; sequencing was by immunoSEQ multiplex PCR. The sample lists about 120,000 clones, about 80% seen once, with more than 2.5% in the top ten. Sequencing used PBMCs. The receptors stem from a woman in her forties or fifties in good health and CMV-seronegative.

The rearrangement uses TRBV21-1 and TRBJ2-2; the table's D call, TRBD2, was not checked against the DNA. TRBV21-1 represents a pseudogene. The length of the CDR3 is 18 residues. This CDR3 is CASSSRQAGGKNTGELFF. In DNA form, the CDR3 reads TGTGCCAGCAGCAGTCGTCAAGCGGGCGGAAAGAACACCGGGGAGCTGTTTTTT.

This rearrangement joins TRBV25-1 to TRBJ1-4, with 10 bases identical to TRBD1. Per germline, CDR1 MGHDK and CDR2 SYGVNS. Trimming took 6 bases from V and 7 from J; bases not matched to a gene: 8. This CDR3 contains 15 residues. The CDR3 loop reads CASRQTGTGVEKLFF. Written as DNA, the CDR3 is TGTGCCAGCAGACAAACCGGGACAGGGGTTGAAAAACTGTTTTTT.

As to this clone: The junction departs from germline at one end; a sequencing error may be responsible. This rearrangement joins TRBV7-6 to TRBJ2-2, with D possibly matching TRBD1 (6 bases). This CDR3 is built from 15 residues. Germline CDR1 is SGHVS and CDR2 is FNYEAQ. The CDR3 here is CASSFAGTNIGELFF. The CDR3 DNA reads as TGTGCCAGCAGCTTCGCCGGGACAAACATCGGGGAGCTGTTTTTT.

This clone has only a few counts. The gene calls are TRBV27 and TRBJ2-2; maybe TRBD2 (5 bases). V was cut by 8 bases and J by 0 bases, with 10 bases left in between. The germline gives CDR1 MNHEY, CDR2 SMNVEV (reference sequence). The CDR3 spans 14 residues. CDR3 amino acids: CASRDPTNTGELFF. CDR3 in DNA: TGTGCCAGCCGGGATCCCACGAACACCGGGGAGCTGTTTTTT.

The CDR3 loop is CASSSTTELSNIGNQPQHF. The DNA of the CDR3 is TGTGCCAGTAGTTCCACGACAGAATTGAGTAATATTGGCAATCAGCCCCAGCATTTT. J is TRBJ1-5 and V is TRBV19; D possibly corresponds to TRBD1 (5 bases). Germline values: CDR1 LNHDA, CDR2 SQIVND (reference sequence). The V end lost 5 bases, the J end lost 2 bases, and 25 bases lay between the germline ends. This CDR3 has 19 residues.

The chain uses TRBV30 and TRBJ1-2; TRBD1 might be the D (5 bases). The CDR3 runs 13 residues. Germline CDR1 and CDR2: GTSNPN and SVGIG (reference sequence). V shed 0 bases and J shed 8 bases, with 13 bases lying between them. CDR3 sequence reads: CAWSVPVGLGYTF. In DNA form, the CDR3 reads TGTGCCTGGAGTGTACCGGTGGGGCTCGGCTACACCTTC.

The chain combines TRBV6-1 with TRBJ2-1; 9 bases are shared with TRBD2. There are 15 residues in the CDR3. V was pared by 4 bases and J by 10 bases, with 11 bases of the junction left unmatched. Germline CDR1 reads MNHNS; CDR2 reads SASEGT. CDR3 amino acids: CASSGGTSWRMEQFF. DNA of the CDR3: TGTGCCAGCAGTGGCGGGACTAGCTGGCGAATGGAGCAGTTCTTC.

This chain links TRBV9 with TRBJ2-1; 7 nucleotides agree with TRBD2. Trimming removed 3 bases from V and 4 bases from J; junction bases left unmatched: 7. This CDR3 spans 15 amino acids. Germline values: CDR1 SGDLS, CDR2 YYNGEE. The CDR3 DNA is TGTGCCAGCAGCGGGGGGGGTGGGAGGTACAATGAGCAGTTCTTC. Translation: CASSGGGGRYNEQFF.

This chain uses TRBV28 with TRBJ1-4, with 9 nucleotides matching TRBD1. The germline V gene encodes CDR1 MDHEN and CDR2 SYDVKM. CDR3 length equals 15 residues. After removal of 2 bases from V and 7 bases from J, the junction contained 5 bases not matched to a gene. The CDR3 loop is CASSLPDRGGEKLFF. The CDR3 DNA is TGTGCCAGCAGTTTACCCGACAGGGGGGGTGAAAAACTGTTTTTT.

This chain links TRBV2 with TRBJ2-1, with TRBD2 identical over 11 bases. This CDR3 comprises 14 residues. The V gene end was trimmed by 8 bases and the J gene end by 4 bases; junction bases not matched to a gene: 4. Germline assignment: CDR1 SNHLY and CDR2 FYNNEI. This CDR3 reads CASLGLAEYNEQFF. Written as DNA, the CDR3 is TGTGCCAGCCTGGGACTAGCGGAATACAATGAGCAGTTCTTC.

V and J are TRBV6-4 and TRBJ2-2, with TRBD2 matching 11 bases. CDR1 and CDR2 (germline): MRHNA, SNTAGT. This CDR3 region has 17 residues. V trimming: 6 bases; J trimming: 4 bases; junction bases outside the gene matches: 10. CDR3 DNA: TGTGCCAGCAGCCAATTAGGGACTAGCGGACTCACCGGGGAGCTGTTTTTT. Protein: CASSQLGTSGLTGELFF.

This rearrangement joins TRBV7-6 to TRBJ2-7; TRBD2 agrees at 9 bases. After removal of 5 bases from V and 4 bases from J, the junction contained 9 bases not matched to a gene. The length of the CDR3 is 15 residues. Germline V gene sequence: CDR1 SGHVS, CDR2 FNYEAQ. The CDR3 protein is CASSPTVAGVYEQYF. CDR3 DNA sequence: TGTGCCAGCAGCCCGACGGTAGCGGGAGTTTACGAGCAGTACTTC.